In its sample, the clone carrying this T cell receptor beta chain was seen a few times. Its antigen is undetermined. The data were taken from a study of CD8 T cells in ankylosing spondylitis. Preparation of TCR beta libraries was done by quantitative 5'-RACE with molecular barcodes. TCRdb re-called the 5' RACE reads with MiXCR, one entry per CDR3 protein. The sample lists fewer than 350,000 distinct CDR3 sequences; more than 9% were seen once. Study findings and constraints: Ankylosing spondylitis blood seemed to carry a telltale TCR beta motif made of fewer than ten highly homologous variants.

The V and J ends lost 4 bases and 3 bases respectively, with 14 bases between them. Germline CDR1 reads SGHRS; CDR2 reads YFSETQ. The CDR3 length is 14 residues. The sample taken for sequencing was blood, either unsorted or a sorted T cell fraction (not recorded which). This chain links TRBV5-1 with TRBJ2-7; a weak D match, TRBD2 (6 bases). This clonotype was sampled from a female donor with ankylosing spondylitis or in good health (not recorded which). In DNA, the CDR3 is TGCGCCAGCAGCGCGGGACTCCTGAGCTACGAGCAGTACTTC. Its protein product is CASSAGLLSYEQYF.